What follows are 13 T cell receptor beta chains derived from one specimen sequenced in a study of cytomegalovirus exposure and HLA in healthy donors. 60 Vbeta and 13 Jbeta primers were used in PCR. TCRdb's copy holds only in-frame clones and misses some; the assay was immunoSEQ multiplex PCR. The data show under 150,000 clones, 70% to 80% seen once. The material sequenced was PBMCs. The receptors stem from a female donor in good health and CMV-seronegative.

This chain uses TRBV30 with TRBJ1-1, with D unclear. With 4 bases removed from V and 5 bases from J, the gap between germline ends came to 11 bases. Germline values: CDR1 GTSNPN, CDR2 SVGIG (reference sequence). The CDR3 sequence is 12 residues long. This chain's CDR3 is CAWTAIGTEAFF. DNA of the CDR3: TGTGCCTGGACGGCCATCGGGACTGAAGCTTTCTTT.

This chain uses TRBV10-3 with TRBJ2-7, with D hard to call. The CDR3 is made up of 14 amino acids. Germline assignment: CDR1 ENHRY and CDR2 SYGVKD. V lost 3 bases and J lost 6, with 15 bases in between. In DNA form, the CDR3 reads TGTGCCATCAGTGATCCCGGCAGGTCCCTCGAGCAGTACTTC. It is translated as CAISDPGRSLEQYF.

A single count supports this clone. CDR3: CAWRGQGGIDYGYTF. The CDR3 DNA reads TGTGCCTGGAGAGGGCAGGGGGGTATCGACTATGGCTACACCTTC. This chain connects TRBV30 to TRBJ1-2; 7 bases fit TRBD1. From germline, CDR1 is GTSNPN and CDR2 SVGIG (reference sequence). Germline trimming cut 3 bases from V and 3 bases from J; bases unmatched to any gene: 10. CDR3 length equals 15 residues.

The J gene is TRBJ2-7, the V gene TRBV6-5; D may be TRBD1 (6 bases). Germline V CDR1 and CDR2: MNHEY, SVGAGI. V was clipped by 4 bases and J by 2 bases, with 9 bases between them. The CDR3 is made up of 13 amino acids. The CDR3 is CASSSGVPYEQYF. CDR3 nucleotides: TGTGCCAGCAGTTCAGGGGTTCCCTACGAGCAGTACTTC.

This clone came up once. This rearrangement joins TRBV5-6 to TRBJ1-5, with a tentative D call TRBD1 (6 bases). From germline, CDR1 is SGHDT and CDR2 YYEEEE. The V end lost 4 bases, the J end lost 6 bases, and 11 bases lay between the germline ends. The CDR3 length is 13 residues. The CDR3 DNA reads as TGTGCCAGCAGCGGCGGGGGCCGTCAGCCCCAGCATTTT. It translates to CASSGGGRQPQHF.

The chain employs TRBV10-3 and TRBJ2-7, with TRBD1 matching over 9 bases. With 6 bases clipped from V and 5 bases from J, the junction kept 2 bases outside the gene matches. The germline CDR1 and CDR2 sequences are ENHRY and SYGVKD. This CDR3 is built from 12 residues. The CDR3 loop is CAIRQGADEQYF. Written as DNA, the CDR3 is TGTGCCATCAGACAGGGGGCCGACGAGCAGTACTTC.

This chain joins TRBV9 and TRBJ2-5, with TRBD1 matching 11 bases. Per germline, CDR1 SGDLS and CDR2 YYNGEE. This CDR3 is 14 amino acids long. Trimming at V came to 7 bases and at J to 6 bases, leaving 8 bases not matched to a gene. The CDR3 DNA sequence: TGTGCCAGCTCGGGACAGGGGGTTGGAAAGACCCAGTACTTC. Translation: CASSGQGVGKTQYF.

Only a few counts were recorded for this clone. The V and J genes are TRBV11-2 and TRBJ1-1; perhaps TRBD1 as D (5 bases). Trimming took 6 bases from V and 5 from J, leaving 16 bases between them. CDR1 and CDR2 (germline): SGHAT, FQNNGV. The CDR3 extends over 14 amino acids. CDR3 sequence reads: CASSISGGETEAFF. The CDR3 region has the DNA TGTGCCAGCAGTATATCCGGGGGGGAGACTGAAGCTTTCTTT.

This chain uses TRBV12-5 with TRBJ1-1; TRBD1 matches at 7 bases. Germline values: CDR1 LGHNT, CDR2 FRNRAP. After removal of 1 base from V and 1 base from J, the junction contained 6 bases not matched to a gene. CDR3 length: 16 amino acids. CDR3 region: CASGLGQGSWNTEAFF. The CDR3 coding sequence is TGTGCTAGTGGTTTGGGACAGGGTAGTTGGAACACTGAAGCTTTCTTT.

This chain uses TRBV7-9 with TRBJ2-3; 7 bases map to TRBD2. CDR3 size: 14 residues. With 2 bases clipped from V and 6 bases from J, the junction kept 5 bases outside the gene matches. Germline V gives CDR1 SEHNR, CDR2 FQNEAQ (reference sequence). CDR3 region: CASSLYGGSDTQYF. The CDR3 DNA follows: TGTGCCAGCAGCTTATACGGCGGGAGCGATACGCAGTATTTT. Complete variable domain (other parts from reference TRBV7-9 and TRBJ2-3): DTGVSQNPRHKITKRGQNVTFRCDPISEHNRLYWYRQTLGQGPEFLTYFQNEAQLEKSRLLSDRFSAERPKGSFSTLEIQRTEQGDSAMYLCASSLYGGSDTQYFGPGTRLTVL.

This rearrangement joins TRBV7-2 to TRBJ2-7; perhaps TRBD1 as D (7 bases). Trimming stripped 5 bases from V and 5 bases from J, with 16 bases between. Germline V gene sequence: CDR1 SGHTA, CDR2 FQGNSA. The CDR3 has 14 residues. CDR3 sequence: CASSMGQPSDEQYF. In DNA, the CDR3 is TGTGCCAGCAGCATGGGACAGCCTAGCGACGAGCAGTACTTC.

V gene TRBV7-2 combines with J gene TRBJ2-1; TRBD2 agrees at 8 bases. This CDR3 has 15 residues. The V gene's germline CDR1 is SGHTA and CDR2 FQGNSA. V lost 2 bases and J lost 10; bases outside the gene matches: 10. Here the CDR3 DNA reads TGTGCCAGCAGCTTACTGTGGGTAGCGGGGAGGGAGCAGTTCTTC. Protein: CASSLLWVAGREQFF.

The gene calls are TRBV18 and TRBJ2-3; D gene unclear. Trimming removed 2 bases at V and 2 bases at J, with 17 bases between. The germline V gene has CDR1 KGHSH and CDR2 LQKENI. The CDR3 consists of 17 residues. The CDR3 DNA follows: TGTGCCAGCTCACCATCGGGTTTCCCAGTGAACACAGATACGCAGTATTTT. Its translation: CASSPSGFPVNTDTQYF.